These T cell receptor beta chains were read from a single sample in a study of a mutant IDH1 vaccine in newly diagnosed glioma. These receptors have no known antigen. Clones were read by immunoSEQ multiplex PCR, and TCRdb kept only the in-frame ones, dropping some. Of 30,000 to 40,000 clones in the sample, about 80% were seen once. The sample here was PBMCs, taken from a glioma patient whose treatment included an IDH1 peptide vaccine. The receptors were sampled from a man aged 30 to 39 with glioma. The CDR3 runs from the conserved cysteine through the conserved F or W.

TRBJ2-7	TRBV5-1	CASRNRESYEQYF
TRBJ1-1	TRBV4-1	CASSPRQMNTEAFF
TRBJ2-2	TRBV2	CASTPSEANTGELFF
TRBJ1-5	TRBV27	CASSSSGRNNQPQHF
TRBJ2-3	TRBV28	CASRSGLTSWDTQYF
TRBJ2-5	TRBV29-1	CSVGRGSQGWRSETQYF
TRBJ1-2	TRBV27	CASRRDSLANYGYTF
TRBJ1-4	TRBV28	CASRDPGQLNEKLFF
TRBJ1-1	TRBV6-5	CASSYSRQVNTEAFF
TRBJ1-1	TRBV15	CATSRAPRGGAEAFF
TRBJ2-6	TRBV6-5	CASRRGAVGANVLTF
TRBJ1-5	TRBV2	CASSPDKYYQPQHF
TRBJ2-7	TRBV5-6	CASSLGGYYEQYF
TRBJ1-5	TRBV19	CASSILQGPQPQHF
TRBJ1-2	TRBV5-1	CASSLGDRNYGYTF
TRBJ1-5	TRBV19	CASSIEKGTPQHF
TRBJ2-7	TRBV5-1	CASALAGVSYEQYF
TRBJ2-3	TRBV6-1	CASSEGRGLAADTQYF
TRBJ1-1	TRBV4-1	CASSQVRLVSEAFF
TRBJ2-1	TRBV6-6	CASSPREGLSDEQFF
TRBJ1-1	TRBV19	CASSTGTGRTEAFF
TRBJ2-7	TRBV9	CASSLGSSGSYEQYF
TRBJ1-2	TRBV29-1	CSAGGGDGYTF
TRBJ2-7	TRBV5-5	CASSPPPRDQGVEQYF
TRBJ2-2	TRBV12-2	CASRQTSGRSPGELFF
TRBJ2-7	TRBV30	CAWSTPTGYSYEQYF
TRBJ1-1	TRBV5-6	CASSLGQGLNTEAFF
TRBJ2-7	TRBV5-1	CASSLWTGGDEQYF
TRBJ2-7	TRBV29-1	CSVDLPSNEQYF
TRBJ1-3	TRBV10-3	CAISESNVAGNTIYF
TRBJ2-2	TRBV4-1	CASSLPGGHQSTPNTGELFF
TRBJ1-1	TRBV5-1	CASSLDPREGTEAFF
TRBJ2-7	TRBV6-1	CASSKDRGDEQYF
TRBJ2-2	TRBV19	CASSFASTGELFF
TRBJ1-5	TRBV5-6	CASSGTGTGSRNQPQHF
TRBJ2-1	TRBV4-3	CASSQEPGGNYNEQFF
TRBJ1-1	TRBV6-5	CASSYAGRGANTEAFF
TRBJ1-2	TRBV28	CASSLWTAGYGYTF
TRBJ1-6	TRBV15	CATSRGGGGNSPLHF
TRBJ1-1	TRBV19	CASVGVAGTEAFF
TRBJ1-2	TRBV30	CAWSVRRDRISRGYTF
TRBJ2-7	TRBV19	CASSVGTKSGHEQYF
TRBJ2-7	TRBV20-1	CSARGSYEQYF
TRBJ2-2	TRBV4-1	CASSLRGGTGELFF
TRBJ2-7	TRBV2	CASFGVSHREQYF
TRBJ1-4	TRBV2	CATGTGNEKLFF
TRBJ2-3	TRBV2	CASVRQGLSTDTQYF
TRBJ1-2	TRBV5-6	CASSLGQNYGYTF
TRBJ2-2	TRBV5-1	CASSLDRAGELFF